These T cell receptor beta chains were read from a single sample in a study of OX40 agonist ivuxolimab in advanced cancers. Sequenced by immunoSEQ multiplex PCR; TCRdb stores in-frame clones only, minus some. The table records 100,000 or so clones, more than 75% of them present only once. Sample: CD4+ or CD8+ T cells sorted from blood, taken in a trial of the OX40 agonist ivuxolimab. All receptors derive from an adult with an advanced solid tumor such as melanoma, head and neck, liver or kidney cancer. Both conserved end residues are part of each CDR3. A D gene is named only where the DNA matches it firmly. Clone size is stated in some rows and not others, as once, few, many or a class when expanded.

V	J	D	size	DNA	CDR3
TRBV7-2	TRBJ1-6	TRBD1	-	TGTGCCAGCAGCTTGGGGACAGCTCGTCTCCTCCACTTT	CASSLGTARLLHF
TRBV7-2	TRBJ2-7	-	-	TGTGCCAGCAGCTCCCCACCCTACGAGCAGTACTTC	CASSSPPYEQYF
TRBV18	TRBJ2-2	TRBD2	once	TGTGCCAGCTCACCACGGCGGGGGGGTTCGAACACCGGGGAGCTGTTTTTT	CASSPRRGGSNTGELFF
TRBV5-5	TRBJ1-5	TRBD1	-	TGTGCCAGCAGCTCCGGGACAGGGGTTCAGCCCCAGCATTTT	CASSSGTGVQPQHF
TRBV7-9	TRBJ2-7	TRBD1	-	TGTGCCAGCAGCTTCGGACAGGGATCCTACGAGCAGTACTTC	CASSFGQGSYEQYF
TRBV19	TRBJ2-1	TRBD2	-	TGTGCCAGTAGTATTCAGGGGCTAGCGGGAGGTCATGAGCAGTTCTTC	CASSIQGLAGGHEQFF
TRBV7-6	TRBJ1-4	-	-	TGTGCCAGCAGCTTAGGAGGTCGGGGGGCGGGAAAACTGTTTTTT	CASSLGGRGAGKLFF
TRBV27	TRBJ2-1	TRBD2	-	TGTGCCAGCAACACCGGGACTAGCGGGATAAGTGAGCAGTTCTTC	CASNTGTSGISEQFF
TRBV6-6	TRBJ2-7	-	once	TGTGCCAGCAGTTACTCCAGAGCACAGGAAGCCTACGAGCAGTACTTC	CASSYSRAQEAYEQYF
TRBV2	TRBJ1-5	TRBD1	-	TGTGCCAGCACCGAAGGGACAGGGAAACGACCCCAGCATTTT	CASTEGTGKRPQHF
TRBV7-2	TRBJ2-3	-	-	TGTGCCAGCAGATTTATAGCGGAGAGCACAGATACGCAGTATTTT	CASRFIAESTDTQYF
TRBV4-3	TRBJ2-6	-	-	TGCGCCAGCTCGTTCTCGGGGTCTGGGGCCAACGTCCTGACTTTC	CASSFSGSGANVLTF
TRBV2	TRBJ1-5	-	-	TGTGCCAGCAGTGAGGAAGGGAATCAGCCCCAGCATTTT	CASSEEGNQPQHF
TRBV29-1	TRBJ1-1	TRBD1	-	TGCAGCGTTGCGACAGGGGGCACTGAAGCTTTCTTT	CSVATGGTEAFF
TRBV15	TRBJ2-7	-	-	TGTGCCACCAGCAGAGATTTGGCTAGCAGCTACGAGCAGTACTTC	CATSRDLASSYEQYF
TRBV5-1	TRBJ2-2	-	-	TGCGCCAGCAGCTTGACAGGGCCCACGAACACCGGGGAGCTGTTTTTT	CASSLTGPTNTGELFF
TRBV5-1	TRBJ2-3	TRBD2	-	TGCGCCAGCAGCTCCTGGAGCGGGGGCACAGATACGCAGTATTTT	CASSSWSGGTDTQYF
TRBV20-1	TRBJ2-4	-	-	TGCAGTGCCTGGAGGGGAATTCAGTACTTC	CSAWRGIQYF
TRBV28	TRBJ1-2	-	few	TGTGCCACCGGGAGAGGGTATGGCTACACCTTC	CATGRGYGYTF
TRBV7-8	TRBJ1-6	-	-	TGTGCCAGCAGCACCGAACCCGGACGGATCTATAATTCACCCCTCCACTTT	CASSTEPGRIYNSPLHF
TRBV7-3	TRBJ2-5	TRBD2	-	TGTGCCAGCAGTCAGACTAGCGCGTCTTTGGAGACCCAGTACTTC	CASSQTSASLETQYF
TRBV7-6	TRBJ2-3	-	-	TGTGCCAGCAGCTTAGCAGGGGTCAGTTCAGGCACAGATACGCAGTATTTT	CASSLAGVSSGTDTQYF
TRBV15	TRBJ2-7	-	-	TGTGCCACCAGCAGAGATTTAGGCTTGGGTTACGAGCAGTACTTC	CATSRDLGLGYEQYF
TRBV5-4	TRBJ2-2	-	-	TGTGCCAGCAGCTCCCTACGGGGGAACACCGGGGAGCTGTTTTTT	CASSSLRGNTGELFF
TRBV29-1	TRBJ2-7	TRBD2	-	TGCAGCGTTGTGCCTAGCGGGGTCTACGAGCAGTACTTC	CSVVPSGVYEQYF
TRBV4-1	TRBJ2-1	-	-	TGCGCCAGCAGCCAAGAGCGGGCGGTCCGGGCTGTGAACAATGAGCAGTTCTTC	CASSQERAVRAVNNEQFF
TRBV5-1	TRBJ1-1	-	-	TGCGCCAGCTCCGTACAGGGCAGAGATGGTGAAGCTTTCTTT	CASSVQGRDGEAFF
TRBV7-3	TRBJ1-1	-	-	TGTGCCAGCAGCTTACATCCAAGAACCCTTGGCACTGAAGCTTTCTTT	CASSLHPRTLGTEAFF